The 7 T cell receptor beta chains listed next were all sequenced from one sample in a study of T cell responses to AZD1222 COVID-19 vaccine. Generated by immunoSEQ multiplex PCR, the TCRdb table keeps only in-frame clones and is missing some. This sample has 25,000 to 35,000 clones, with 85% to 95% found just once. The material was peripheral blood, obtained on day 0 of AZD1222 vaccination. These receptors originate from an adult in good health.

The rearrangement uses TRBV6-5 and TRBJ1-1; no reliable D call. Germline CDR1 and CDR2: MNHEY and SVGAGI. V lost 4 bases to trimming and J lost 0 bases, with 12 bases between them. CDR3 size: 15 residues. The CDR3 sequence is CASSSLDGLNTEAFF. CDR3 nucleotide sequence: TGTGCCAGCAGTTCCCTGGACGGATTGAACACTGAAGCTTTCTTT.

The J gene is TRBJ1-1, the V gene TRBV4-1, with 12 bases aligning to TRBD1. This CDR3 region has 17 residues. V shed 0 bases, J shed 1 base, and the junction held 3 bases outside the gene matches. Germline-derived CDR1 and CDR2 are MGHRA and YSYEKL. As DNA, the CDR3 is TGCGCCAGCAGCCAAGAACCGGGACAGGGGGCGAACACTGAAGCTTTCTTT. Residues: CASSQEPGQGANTEAFF.

The chain joins TRBV20-1 to TRBJ2-3, with D possibly called TRBD1 or TRBD2 (5 bases each). The V gene's germline CDR1 is DFQATT and CDR2 SNEGSKA (reference sequence). There are 11 residues in the CDR3. Trimming took 6 bases from V and 10 from J, leaving 14 bases between them. CDR3 bases: TGCAGTGCGCCGGGGCTAGACGCGCAGTATTTT. Residues: CSAPGLDAQYF.

The rearrangement links TRBV6-5 to TRBJ2-7, with D possibly matching TRBD1 (6 bases). Germline CDR1 and CDR2: MNHEY and SVGAGI. CDR3 length equals 14 residues. V shed 7 bases and J shed 3 bases, with 16 bases lying between them. The CDR3 here is CASIPRDTSYEQYF. In DNA form, the CDR3 reads TGTGCCAGCATTCCCCGGGACACTAGCTACGAGCAGTACTTC.

The rearrangement links TRBV20-1 to TRBJ1-1; the match to TRBD1 covers 7 bases. V lost 3 bases, J lost 0 bases, and 4 bases stayed unmatched. Germline CDR1 reads DFQATT; CDR2 reads SNEGSKA (reference sequence). The CDR3 is 14 amino acids. In nucleotides, the CDR3 is TGCAGTGCTAGTGCGGGACAGTTGAACACTGAAGCTTTCTTT. Encoded protein: CSASAGQLNTEAFF.

The gene calls are TRBV7-9 and TRBJ1-2; D is ambiguous. Germline assignment: CDR1 SEHNR and CDR2 FQNEAQ (reference sequence). The CDR3 is 15 residues long. V lost 5 bases and J lost 4, with 17 bases in between. The CDR3 spells CASSRNRESGYGYTF. In nucleotides, the CDR3 is TGTGCCAGCAGCCGCAATAGAGAGTCGGGCTATGGCTACACCTTC.

The chain employs TRBV3-1 (or the pseudogene TRBV3-2) and TRBJ2-3; 7 nucleotides match TRBD2. Germline V gene lookup returns CDR1 LGHDT and CDR2 YNNKEL (reference sequence). V gave up 3 bases and J gave up 3 bases; unmatched junction bases: 3. The CDR3 runs to 14 residues. The CDR3 DNA follows: TGTGCCAGCAGCCAGGCTAGCGGAACAGATACGCAGTATTTT. Protein sequence: CASSQASGTDTQYF.